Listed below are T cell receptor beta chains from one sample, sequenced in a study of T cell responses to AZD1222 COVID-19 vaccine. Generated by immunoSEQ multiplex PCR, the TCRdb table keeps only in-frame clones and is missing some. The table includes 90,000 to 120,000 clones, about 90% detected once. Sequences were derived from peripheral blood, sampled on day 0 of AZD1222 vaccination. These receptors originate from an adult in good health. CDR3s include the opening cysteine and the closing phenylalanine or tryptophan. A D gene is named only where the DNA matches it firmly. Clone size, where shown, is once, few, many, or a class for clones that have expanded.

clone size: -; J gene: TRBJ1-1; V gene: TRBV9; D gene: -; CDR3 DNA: TGTGCCAGCACCCCCCGGGCAGCGAACACTGAAGCTTTCTTT; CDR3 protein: CASTPRAANTEAFF
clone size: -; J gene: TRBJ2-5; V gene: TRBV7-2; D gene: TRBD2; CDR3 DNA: TGTGCCAGCAGACCTACTAGCGGGGGGCAAGAGACCCAGTACTTC; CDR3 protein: CASRPTSGGQETQYF
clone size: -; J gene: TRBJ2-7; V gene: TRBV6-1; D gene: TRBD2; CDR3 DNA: TGTGCCAGCAGTGAAGGGTGGGGGGGGTTCTACGAGCAGTACTTC; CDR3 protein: CASSEGWGGFYEQYF
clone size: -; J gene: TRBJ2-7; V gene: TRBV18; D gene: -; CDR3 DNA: TGTGCCAGCTCACCAGAACTATCCCTAGCCCATAACGAGCAGTACTTC; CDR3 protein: CASSPELSLAHNEQYF
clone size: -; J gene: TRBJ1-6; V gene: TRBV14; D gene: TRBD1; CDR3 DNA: TGTGCCAGCAGCCAAGTAGGACAGGGGGTGGGCAATTCACCCCTCCACTTT; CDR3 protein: CASSQVGQGVGNSPLHF
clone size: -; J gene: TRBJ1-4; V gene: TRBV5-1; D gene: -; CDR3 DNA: TGCGCCAGCAGCTTGTCCCTTGCAACTAATGAAAAACTGTTTTTT; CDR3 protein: CASSLSLATNEKLFF
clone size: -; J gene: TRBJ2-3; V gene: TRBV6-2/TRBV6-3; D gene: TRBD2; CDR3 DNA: TGTGCCAGCAGTCACGGGGGGGCATCAGATACGCAGTATTTT; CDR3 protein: CASSHGGASDTQYF
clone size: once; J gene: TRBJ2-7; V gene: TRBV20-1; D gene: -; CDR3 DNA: TGCAGTGCTCCATTTCCCTACGAGCAGTACTTC; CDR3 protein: CSAPFPYEQYF
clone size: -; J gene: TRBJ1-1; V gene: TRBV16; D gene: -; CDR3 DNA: TGTGCCAGCAGCCAATTTTACGATAACACTGAAGCTTTCTTT; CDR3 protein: CASSQFYDNTEAFF
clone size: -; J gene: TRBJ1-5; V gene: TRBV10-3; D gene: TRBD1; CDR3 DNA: TGTGCCATCAGTGAAAGGACAGGAGGCAATCAGCCCCAGCATTTT; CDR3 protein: CAISERTGGNQPQHF
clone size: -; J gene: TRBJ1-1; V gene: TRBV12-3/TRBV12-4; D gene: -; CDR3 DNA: TGTGCCAGCAGTTGGGGACAAAGAGCTTTCTTT; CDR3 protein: CASSWGQRAFF
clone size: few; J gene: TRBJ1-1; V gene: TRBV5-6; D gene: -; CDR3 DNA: TGTGCCAGCAGCCTTCCGATGAACACTGAAGCTTTCTTT; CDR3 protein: CASSLPMNTEAFF
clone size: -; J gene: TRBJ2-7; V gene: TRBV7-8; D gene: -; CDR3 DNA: TGTGCCAGCAGCCCCCCGGGGGTTCGGGAGCAGTACTTC; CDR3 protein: CASSPPGVREQYF
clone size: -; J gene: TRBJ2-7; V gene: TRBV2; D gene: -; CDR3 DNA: TGTGCCAGCAGTGAAGCAGGGTTCTCCTACGAGCAGTACTTC; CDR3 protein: CASSEAGFSYEQYF
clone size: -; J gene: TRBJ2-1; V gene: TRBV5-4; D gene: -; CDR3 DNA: TGTGCCAGCAGCTTCCACAGCGGGGAGCAGTTCTTC; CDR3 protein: CASSFHSGEQFF
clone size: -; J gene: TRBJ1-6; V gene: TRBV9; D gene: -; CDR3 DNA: TGTGCCAGCAGCGCAGACGCGAGCTCCTATAATTCACCCCTCCACTTT; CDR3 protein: CASSADASSYNSPLHF
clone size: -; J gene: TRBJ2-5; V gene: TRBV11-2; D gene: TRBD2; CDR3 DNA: TGTGCCAGCAGCTCATCGCTAGCGGGGGGGCGAGAGACCCAGTACTTC; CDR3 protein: CASSSSLAGGRETQYF
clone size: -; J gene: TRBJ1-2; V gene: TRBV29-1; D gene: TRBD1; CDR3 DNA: TGCAGCGTTGAAATGACAGGGGTTGGGGGCTACACCTTC; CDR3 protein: CSVEMTGVGGYTF
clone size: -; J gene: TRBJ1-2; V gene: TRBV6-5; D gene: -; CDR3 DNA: TGTGCCAGCAGTTACTCGCCGAGGACTTTTGGCTACACCTTC; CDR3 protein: CASSYSPRTFGYTF
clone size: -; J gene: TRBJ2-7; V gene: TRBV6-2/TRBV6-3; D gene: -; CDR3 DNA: TGTGCCAGCAGTTACCTCTTCGTCAGGCCCTACGAGCAGTACTTC; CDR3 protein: CASSYLFVRPYEQYF
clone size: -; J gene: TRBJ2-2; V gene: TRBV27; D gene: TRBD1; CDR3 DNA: TGTGCCAGCAGTTTAACAGGGGCGCTTTATTCCGGGGAGCTGTTTTTT; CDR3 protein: CASSLTGALYSGELFF
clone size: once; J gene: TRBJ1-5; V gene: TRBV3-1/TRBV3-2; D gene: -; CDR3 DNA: TGTGCCAGCAGCCAAGATCTTTTCGGGGGGAGGCCCCAGCATTTT; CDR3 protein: CASSQDLFGGRPQHF